The source of this TCR beta chain is a study of blood T cell repertoires in COVID-19. At the level of the study: The United States, Italy and Spain were the sources of the acute and convalescent COVID-19 samples. T cells, B-cell-depleted T cells, or PBMCs provided the cDNA or gDNA that served as material.

As handled by the study authors: Amplification of reference gene primers was used by the study to estimate nucleated cell counts. Some clones are missing from TCRdb's copy, which holds only in-frame ones; the method was immunoSEQ multiplex PCR. V and J calls and clone size come straight from that table; D and trimming were deduced from the DNA. The sample holds approximately 230,000 clones, approximately 80% seen once. Germline lookup yields CDR1 SGHRS and CDR2 YFSETQ. The V gene end was trimmed by 3 bases and the J gene end by 8 bases; junction bases not matched to a gene: 5. The CDR3 totals 13 residues.

The chain joins TRBV5-1 to TRBJ2-1, with 7 bases aligning to TRBD1. The clonotype comes from an elderly man with acute or convalescent COVID-19. Source material: peripheral blood. The CDR3 nucleotides read TGCGCCAGCAGCTCAAGACAGGGCCATGAGCAGTTCTTC. Protein sequence: CASSSRQGHEQFF.